This record covers a single T cell receptor (beta chain). These data are taken from a study of memory CD4+ T cells and cytomegalovirus serostatus. The sort gate was single viable CD3+CD4+CD8-CD45RO+ cells for memory CD4+ T cells. With 2 bases removed from V and 4 bases from J, the gap between germline ends came to 9 bases. The germline V gene encodes CDR1 MNHNS and CDR2 SASEGT. The CDR3 has 13 residues. Repertoires were generated with immunoSEQ multiplex PCR, while TCRdb's copy carries only in-frame clones and drops some. The data hold about 56,000 clones, with roughly 77% observed a single time. This receptor was taken from an adult in good health and CMV-seropositive. The chain joins TRBV6-1 to TRBJ2-7; D remains unclear. Sequencing input: memory CD4+ T cells from blood. CDR3 loop: CASSENTGYEQYV. DNA of the CDR3: TGTGCCAGCAGTGAAAACACGGGTTACGAGCAGTACGTC.